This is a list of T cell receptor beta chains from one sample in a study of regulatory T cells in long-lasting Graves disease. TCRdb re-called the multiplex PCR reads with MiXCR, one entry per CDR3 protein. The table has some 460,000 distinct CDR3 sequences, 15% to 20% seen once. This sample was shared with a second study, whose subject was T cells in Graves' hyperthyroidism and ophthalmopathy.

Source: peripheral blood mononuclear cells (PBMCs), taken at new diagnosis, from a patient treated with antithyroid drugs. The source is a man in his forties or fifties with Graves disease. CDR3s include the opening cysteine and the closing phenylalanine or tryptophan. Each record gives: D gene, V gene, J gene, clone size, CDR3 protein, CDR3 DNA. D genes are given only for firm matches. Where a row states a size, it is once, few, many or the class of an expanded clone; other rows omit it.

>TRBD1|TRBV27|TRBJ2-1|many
CASSGQGAVEQFF
TGTGCCAGCAGTGGTCAGGGGGCGGTTGAGCAGTTCTTC
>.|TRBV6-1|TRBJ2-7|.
CASRADTTYSGQYF
TGTGCCAGCAGAGCGGACACCACCTACTCCGGGCAGTACTTC
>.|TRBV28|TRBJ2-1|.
CASSIDRNEQFF
TGTGCCAGCAGTATTGACAGAAATGAGCAGTTCTTC
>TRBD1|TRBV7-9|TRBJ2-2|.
CASSLGTARTGELFF
TGTGCCAGCAGCCTCGGGACAGCCAGGACCGGGGAGCTGTTTTTT
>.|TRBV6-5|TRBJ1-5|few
CASSSTWGGGQPQHF
TGTGCCAGCAGTTCGACCTGGGGAGGGGGGCAGCCCCAGCATTTT
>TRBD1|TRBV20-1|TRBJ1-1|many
CRCRRDRGGAFF
TGCAGGTGCCGCAGGGACAGGGGGGGAGCTTTCTTT
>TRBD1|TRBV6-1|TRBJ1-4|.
CASRAGTANEKLFF
TGTGCCAGCAGAGCCGGGACAGCTAATGAAAAACTGTTTTTT
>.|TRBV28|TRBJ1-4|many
CASSPRPGTNEKLFF
TGTGCCAGCAGTCCGCGTCCGGGAACTAATGAAAAACTGTTTTTT
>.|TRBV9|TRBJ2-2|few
CASSVEGMNTGELFF
TGTGCCAGCAGCGTAGAGGGGATGAACACCGGGGAGCTGTTTTTT
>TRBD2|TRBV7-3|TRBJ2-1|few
CASSILAGTYNEQFF
TGTGCCAGCAGCATTCTAGCGGGAACCTACAATGAGCAGTTCTTC
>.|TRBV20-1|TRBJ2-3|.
CSARTSEGGGATQYF
TGCAGTGCTAGGACCTCCGAGGGTGGCGGAGCTACGCAGTATTTT
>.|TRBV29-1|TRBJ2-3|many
CSVGTSTDTQYF
TGCAGCGTGGGTACTAGCACAGATACGCAGTATTTT
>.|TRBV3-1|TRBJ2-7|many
CASSRSVYEQYF
TGTGCCAGCAGCAGGAGTGTATACGAGCAGTACTTC
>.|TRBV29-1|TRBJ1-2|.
CSVVETVYGYTF
TGCAGCGTTGTCGAGACAGTCTATGGCTACACCTTC
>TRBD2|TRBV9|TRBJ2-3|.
CASSVASGRADTQYF
TGTGCCAGCAGCGTAGCTAGCGGGAGAGCAGATACGCAGTATTTT
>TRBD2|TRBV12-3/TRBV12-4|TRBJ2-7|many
CASSSHGTSGTYEQYF
TGTGCCAGCAGTTCCCACGGGACTAGCGGAACCTACGAGCAGTACTTC
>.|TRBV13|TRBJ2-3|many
CASSLSASTDTQYF
TGTGCCAGCAGTTTAAGCGCTAGCACAGATACGCAGTATTTT
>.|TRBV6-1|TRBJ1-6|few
CASSASTEHNSPLHF
TGTGCCAGCAGTGCCTCGACAGAACATAATTCACCCCTCCACTTT
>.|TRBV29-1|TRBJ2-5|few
CSVTMLGETQYF
TGCAGCGTGACGATGCTTGGGGAGACCCAGTACTTC
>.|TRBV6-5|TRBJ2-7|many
CASSYSGAGAVYEQYF
TGTGCCAGCAGTTACTCGGGGGCGGGAGCGGTCTACGAGCAGTACTTC
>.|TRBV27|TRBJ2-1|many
CASSSQGGGSYNEQFF
TGTGCCAGCAGTTCACAGGGTGGGGGCTCCTACAATGAGCAGTTCTTC
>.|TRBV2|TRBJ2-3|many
CASSEEARVLFDTDTQYF
TGTGCCAGCAGTGAAGAGGCACGGGTGCTGTTTGACACAGATACGCAGTATTTT
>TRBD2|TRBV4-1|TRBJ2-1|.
CASSPRLAGMASALGEQFF
TGCGCCAGCAGCCCCCGACTAGCGGGTATGGCCTCGGCTTTGGGTGAGCAGTTCTTC
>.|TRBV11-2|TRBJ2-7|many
CASSGDTPSYEQYF
TGTGCCAGCAGCGGGGACACTCCTTCCTACGAGCAGTACTTC
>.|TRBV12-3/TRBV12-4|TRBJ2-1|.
CASSLINPINEQFF
TGTGCCAGCAGTTTGATTAACCCGATCAATGAGCAGTTCTTC
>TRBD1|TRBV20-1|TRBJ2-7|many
CSASQGQGAYEQYF
TGCAGTGCTAGCCAAGGACAGGGCGCCTACGAGCAGTACTTC
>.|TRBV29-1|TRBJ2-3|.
CSVARGSSTDTQYF
TGCAGCGTTGCCAGGGGTAGCAGCACAGATACGCAGTATTTT
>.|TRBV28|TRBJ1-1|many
CASNLEGNTEAFF
TGTGCCAGCAACCTCGAGGGGAACACTGAAGCTTTCTTT
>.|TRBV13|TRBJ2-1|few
CASSVTERGARGYNEQFF
TGTGCCAGCAGCGTGACAGAGAGAGGAGCTCGGGGCTACAATGAGCAGTTCTTC
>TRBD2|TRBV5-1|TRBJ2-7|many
CASSLVGLASLEQYF
TGCGCCAGCAGCTTGGTAGGACTAGCGTCCTTGGAGCAGTACTTC
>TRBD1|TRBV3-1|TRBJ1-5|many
CASSHQGDQPQHF
TGTGCCAGCAGCCATCAGGGGGATCAGCCCCAGCATTTT
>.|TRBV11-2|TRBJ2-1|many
CASSLGTAIYNEQFF
TGTGCCAGCAGCTTAGGGACAGCGATCTACAATGAGCAGTTCTTC
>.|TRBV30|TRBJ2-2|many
CAWSDGNTGELFF
TGTGCCTGGAGTGACGGGAACACCGGGGAGCTGTTTTTT
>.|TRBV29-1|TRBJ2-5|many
CSVAPGVETQYF
TGCAGCGTTGCCCCGGGGGTTGAGACCCAGTACTTC
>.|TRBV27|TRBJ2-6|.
CASSFSGVSGANVLTF
TGTGCCAGCAGTTTTTCTGGGGTATCTGGGGCCAACGTCCTGACTTTC
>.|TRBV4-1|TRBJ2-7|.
CASSQSPAPYEQYF
TGCGCCAGCAGCCAAAGTCCGGCCCCCTATGAGCAGTACTTC
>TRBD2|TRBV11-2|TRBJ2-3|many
CASSQGLAGSSTDTQYF
TGTGCCAGCAGCCAAGGACTAGCGGGTTCTAGCACAGATACGCAGTATTTT
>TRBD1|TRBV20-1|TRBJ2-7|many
CSVGTGYEQYF
TGCAGTGTTGGGACAGGTTACGAGCAGTACTTC
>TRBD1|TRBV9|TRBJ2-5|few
CASSKGQGAIETQYF
TGTGCCAGCAGCAAGGGACAGGGGGCCATCGAGACCCAGTACTTC
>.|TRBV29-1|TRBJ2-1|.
CSSWGVRGEQFF
TGCAGCTCCTGGGGGGTTCGCGGGGAGCAGTTCTTC
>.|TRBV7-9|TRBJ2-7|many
CASSHSGTQYEQYF
TGTGCCAGCAGCCACTCCGGGACTCAATACGAGCAGTACTTC
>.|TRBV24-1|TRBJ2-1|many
CATSDFDEQFF
TGTGCCACCAGTGATTTTGATGAGCAGTTCTTC
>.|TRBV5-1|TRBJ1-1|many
CASSLASQDTEAFF
TGCGCCAGCAGCTTGGCATCCCAAGACACTGAAGCTTTCTTT
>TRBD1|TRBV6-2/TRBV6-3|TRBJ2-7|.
CASTVDRSYEQYF
TGTGCCAGTACTGTGGACAGGTCCTACGAGCAGTACTTC
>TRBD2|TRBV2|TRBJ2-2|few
CARERASGKTGELFF
TGTGCCAGGGAAAGGGCTAGCGGGAAGACCGGTGAGCTGTTTTTT
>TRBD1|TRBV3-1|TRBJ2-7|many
CASSQGTGKGEQYF
TGTGCCAGCAGCCAAGGGACAGGGAAAGGCGAGCAGTACTTC
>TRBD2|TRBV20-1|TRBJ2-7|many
CSARGLPAEQYF
TGCAGTGCTAGGGGACTACCCGCCGAGCAGTACTTC
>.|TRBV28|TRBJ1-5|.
CASSPGRLNQPQHF
TGTGCCAGCAGCCCCGGACGGCTGAATCAGCCCCAGCATTTT
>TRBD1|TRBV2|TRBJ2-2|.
CASSEGQGGFTGELFF
TGTGCCAGCAGTGAGGGACAGGGGGGCTTCACCGGGGAGCTGTTTTTT
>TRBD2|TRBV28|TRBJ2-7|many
CASRGPGLAEYEQYF
TGTGCCAGCCGGGGGCCGGGACTAGCGGAGTACGAGCAGTACTTC
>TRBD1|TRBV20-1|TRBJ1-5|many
CSANRGQGQPQHF
TGCAGTGCCAACAGGGGGCAGGGGCAGCCCCAGCATTTT
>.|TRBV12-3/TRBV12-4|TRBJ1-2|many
CASSKRQAYGYTF
TGTGCCAGCAGTAAAAGACAGGCCTATGGCTACACCTTC
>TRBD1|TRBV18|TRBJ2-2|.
CASSPPAGQGWTGELFF
TGTGCCAGCTCACCACCGGCCGGACAGGGGTGGACCGGGGAGCTGTTTTTT
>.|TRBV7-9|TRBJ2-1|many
CASSLEGGKQFF
TGTGCCAGCAGCTTAGAAGGGGGTAAGCAGTTCTTC
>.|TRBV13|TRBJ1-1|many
CASSQTPGFVNTEAFF
TGTGCCAGCAGCCAAACGCCAGGATTTGTGAACACTGAAGCTTTCTTT
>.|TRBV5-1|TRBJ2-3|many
CASSRLVTDTQYF
TGTGCCAGCAGTCGACTAGTGACAGATACGCAGTATTTT
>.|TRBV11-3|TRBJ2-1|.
CASTQGTYNEQFF
TGTGCCAGCACCCAGGGGACCTACAATGAGCAGTTCTTC